Listed below are T cell receptor beta chains from one sample, sequenced in a study of brain T cells in children with intractable seizures. Profiled with immunoSEQ multiplex PCR; TCRdb holds only in-frame clones, not every one. The sample yields about 340,000 clones, more than 85% seen once. The material was peripheral blood, obtained 4 to 5 months after surgery. The origin of the receptors is a boy younger than two with tuberous sclerosis and intractable seizures. Both conserved end residues are part of each CDR3. D genes are given only for firm matches. The size of a clone is reported for some rows only, either as once, few or many, or as a class for expanded clones.

D: NA
J: TRBJ1-4
size: NA
V: TRBV3-1/TRBV3-2
length: 15
DNA: TGTGCCAGCAGCCAAGATGAATTCGGGGATGAAAAACTGTTTTTT
CDR3: CASSQDEFGDEKLFF

D: NA
J: TRBJ2-6
size: NA
V: TRBV11-2
length: 15
DNA: TGTGCCAGCAGCTTAGACAGCTCTGGGGCCAACGTCCTGACTTTC
CDR3: CASSLDSSGANVLTF

D: TRBD2
J: TRBJ2-7
size: NA
V: TRBV27
length: 12
DNA: TGTGCCAGTAGCGGGAGGGCCGCCGAGCAGTACTTC
CDR3: CASSGRAAEQYF

D: NA
J: TRBJ1-2
size: NA
V: TRBV24-1
length: 11
DNA: TGTGCCACTGGTACGTCCTATGGCTACACCTTC
CDR3: CATGTSYGYTF

D: NA
J: TRBJ2-7
size: NA
V: TRBV6-5
length: 13
DNA: TGTGCCAGCACCCGGGGTGGGTTCTACGAGCAGTACTTC
CDR3: CASTRGGFYEQYF

D: TRBD1
J: TRBJ1-2
size: once
V: TRBV5-1
length: 15
DNA: TGCGCCAGCAGCTTTGGGACAGACGCTAACTATGGCTACACCTTC
CDR3: CASSFGTDANYGYTF

D: TRBD1
J: TRBJ1-4
size: NA
V: TRBV29-1
length: 14
DNA: TGCAGCGTTGAACGGGCAGGGGGCGGTGAAAAACTGTTTTTT
CDR3: CSVERAGGGEKLFF

D: TRBD2
J: TRBJ2-3
size: NA
V: TRBV28
length: 18
DNA: TGTGCCAGCAGTTTGTTTACTAGCGGGAGTCCCAGCACAGATACGCAGTATTTT
CDR3: CASSLFTSGSPSTDTQYF

D: NA
J: TRBJ2-2
size: NA
V: TRBV12-3/TRBV12-4
length: 13
DNA: TGTGCCAGCGTCAAGCCGGGGACCGGGGAGCTGTTTTTT
CDR3: CASVKPGTGELFF

D: TRBD1
J: TRBJ1-1
size: NA
V: TRBV19
length: 11
DNA: TGTGCCAGTAGTAGGACAGGGGAAGCTTTCTTT
CDR3: CASSRTGEAFF

D: NA
J: TRBJ1-5
size: NA
V: TRBV6-2/TRBV6-3
length: 18
DNA: TGTGCCAGCAGTTACTCCTCGGGAGGGCGCTATAGCAATCAGCCCCAGCATTTT
CDR3: CASSYSSGGRYSNQPQHF

D: NA
J: TRBJ1-2
size: NA
V: TRBV30
length: 12
DNA: TGTGCCTGGGGGGGCGGCTCCTATGGCTACACCTTC
CDR3: CAWGGGSYGYTF

D: NA
J: TRBJ1-1
size: NA
V: TRBV12-3/TRBV12-4
length: 13
DNA: TGTGCCAGCAGTCAGGTGGACGGCGCTGAAGCTTTCTTT
CDR3: CASSQVDGAEAFF

D: NA
J: TRBJ1-1
size: NA
V: TRBV7-9
length: 12
DNA: TGTGCCAGCACCAACGGGGTGACTGAAGCTTTCTTT
CDR3: CASTNGVTEAFF

D: NA
J: TRBJ1-5
size: NA
V: TRBV6-2/TRBV6-3
length: 16
DNA: TGTGCCAGCAGCCCTGCTGGACAGTCTAACTATCAGCCCCAGCATTTT
CDR3: CASSPAGQSNYQPQHF